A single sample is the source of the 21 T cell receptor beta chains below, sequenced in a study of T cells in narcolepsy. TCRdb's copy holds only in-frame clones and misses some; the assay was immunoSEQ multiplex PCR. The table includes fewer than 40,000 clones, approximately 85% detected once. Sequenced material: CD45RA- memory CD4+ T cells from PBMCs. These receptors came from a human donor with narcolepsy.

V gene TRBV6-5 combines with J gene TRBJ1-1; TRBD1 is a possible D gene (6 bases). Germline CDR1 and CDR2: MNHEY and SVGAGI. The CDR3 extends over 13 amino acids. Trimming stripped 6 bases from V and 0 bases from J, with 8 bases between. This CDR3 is CASSRGVNTEAFF. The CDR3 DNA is TGTGCCAGCAGCAGGGGTGTGAACACTGAAGCTTTCTTT.

Written as DNA, the CDR3 is TGTGCCATCAGTGAGTCGAAGGCGGGGATCGGAGAGACCCAGTACTTC. Its protein is CAISESKAGIGETQYF. The chain combines TRBV10-3 with TRBJ2-5; perhaps TRBD2 as D (6 bases). Trimming left V 0 bases short and J 4 bases short, with 15 bases between. This CDR3 is 16 amino acids long. Germline V gene sequence: CDR1 ENHRY, CDR2 SYGVKD.

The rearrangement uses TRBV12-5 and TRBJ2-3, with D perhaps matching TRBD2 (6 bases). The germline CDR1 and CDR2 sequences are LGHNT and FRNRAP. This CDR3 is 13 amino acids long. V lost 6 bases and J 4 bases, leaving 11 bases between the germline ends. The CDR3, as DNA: TGTGCTAGTGGGGGCGGGGTCCCAGATACGCAGTATTTT. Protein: CASGGGVPDTQYF. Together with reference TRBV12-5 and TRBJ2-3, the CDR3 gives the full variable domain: DARVTQTPRHKVTEMGQEVTMRCQPILGHNTVFWYRQTMMQGLELLAYFRNRAPLDDSGMPKDRFSAEMPDATLATLKIQPSEPRDSAVYFCASGGGVPDTQYFGPGTRLTVL.

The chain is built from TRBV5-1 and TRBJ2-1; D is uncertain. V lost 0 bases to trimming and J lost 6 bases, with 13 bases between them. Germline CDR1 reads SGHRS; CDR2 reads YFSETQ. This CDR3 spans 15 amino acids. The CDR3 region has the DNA TGCGCCAGCAGCTTGGGTCAGGAAACCATCAATGAGCAGTTCTTC. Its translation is CASSLGQETINEQFF.

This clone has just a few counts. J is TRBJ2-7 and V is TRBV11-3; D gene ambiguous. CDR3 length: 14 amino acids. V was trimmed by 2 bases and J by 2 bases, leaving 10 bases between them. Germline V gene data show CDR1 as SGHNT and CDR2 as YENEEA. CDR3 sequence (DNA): TGTGCCAGCAGCTTAATCGCAGGCACCTACGAGCAGTACTTC. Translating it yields CASSLIAGTYEQYF. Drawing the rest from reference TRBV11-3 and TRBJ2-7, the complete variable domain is EAGVVQSPRYKIIEKKQPVAFWCNPISGHNTLYWYLQNLGQGPELLIRYENEEAVDDSQLPKDRFSAERLKGVDSTLKIQPAELGDSAVYLCASSLIAGTYEQYFGPGTRLTVT.

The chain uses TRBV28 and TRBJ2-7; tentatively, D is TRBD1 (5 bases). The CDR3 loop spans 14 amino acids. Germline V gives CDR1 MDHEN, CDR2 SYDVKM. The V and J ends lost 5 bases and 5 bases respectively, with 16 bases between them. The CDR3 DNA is TGTGCCAGCAGTGTATTCCAGGGTAACCACGAGCAGTACTTC. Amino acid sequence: CASSVFQGNHEQYF. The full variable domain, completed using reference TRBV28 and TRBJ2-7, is DVKVTQSSRYLVKRTGEKVFLECVQDMDHENMFWYRQDPGLGLRLIYFSYDVKMKEKGDIPEGYSVSREKKERFSLILESASTNQTSMYLCASSVFQGNHEQYFGPGTRLTVT.

The DNA of the CDR3 is TGTGCCAGCAGTTCGGAGGCGGGGGTTGGCACCGGGGAGCTGTTTTTT. Encoded protein: CASSSEAGVGTGELFF. The chain uses TRBV7-2 and TRBJ2-2; TRBD2 agrees at 7 bases. After removal of 6 bases from V and 4 bases from J, the junction contained 11 bases not matched to a gene. Looked up from germline, CDR1 is SGHTA and CDR2 is FQGNSA. CDR3 length: 16 residues.

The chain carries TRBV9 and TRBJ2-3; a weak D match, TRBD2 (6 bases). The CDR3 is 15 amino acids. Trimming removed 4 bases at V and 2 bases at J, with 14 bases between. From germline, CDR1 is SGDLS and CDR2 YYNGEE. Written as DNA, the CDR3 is TGTGCCAGCAGCTCGAGGGGACTGAACACAGATACGCAGTATTTT. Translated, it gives CASSSRGLNTDTQYF.

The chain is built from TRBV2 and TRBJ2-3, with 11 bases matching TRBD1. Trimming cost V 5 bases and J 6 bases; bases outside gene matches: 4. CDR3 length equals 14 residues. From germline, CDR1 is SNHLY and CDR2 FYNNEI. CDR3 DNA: TGTGCCAGCAGTTGGACAGGGGGCAGGGATACGCAGTATTTT. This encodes CASSWTGGRDTQYF.

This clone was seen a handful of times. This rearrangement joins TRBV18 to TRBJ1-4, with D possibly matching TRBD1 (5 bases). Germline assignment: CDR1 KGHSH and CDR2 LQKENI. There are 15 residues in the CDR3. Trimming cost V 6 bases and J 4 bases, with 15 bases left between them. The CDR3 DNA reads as TGTGCCAGCTCGCGCTCAACAGGCGGTAATGAAAAACTGTTTTTT. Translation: CASSRSTGGNEKLFF.

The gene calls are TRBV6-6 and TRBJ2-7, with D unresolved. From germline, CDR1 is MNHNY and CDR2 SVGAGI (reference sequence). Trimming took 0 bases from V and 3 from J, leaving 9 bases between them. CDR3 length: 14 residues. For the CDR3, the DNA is TGTGCCAGCAGTTACTCGGAAGTAGGCTACGAGCAGTACTTC. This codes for CASSYSEVGYEQYF.

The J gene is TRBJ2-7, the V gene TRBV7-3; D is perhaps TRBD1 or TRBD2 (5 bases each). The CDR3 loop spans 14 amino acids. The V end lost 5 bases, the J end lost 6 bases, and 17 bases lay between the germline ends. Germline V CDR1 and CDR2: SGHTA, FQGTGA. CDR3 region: CASSPGQQDGEQYF. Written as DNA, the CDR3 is TGTGCCAGCAGCCCGGGGCAGCAAGACGGCGAGCAGTACTTC.

The CDR3 DNA reads TGTGCCAGCAGTTACGGACAGGGTCGGAGTGGAGATACGCAGTATTTT. Translated, it gives CASSYGQGRSGDTQYF. This chain joins TRBV2 and TRBJ2-3, with TRBD1 identical over 8 bases. CDR3 length equals 16 residues. Germline CDR1 and CDR2: SNHLY and FYNNEI. The trim removed 5 bases at V and 5 bases at J, leaving 12 bases unmatched.

The DNA for the CDR3 is TGCGCCAGCAGCTTATCGGGTGGCAATCAGCCCCAGCATTTT. Its translation: CASSLSGGNQPQHF. The chain has TRBV5-1 and TRBJ1-5; D remains ambiguous. Germline CDR1 reads SGHRS; CDR2 reads YFSETQ. Deletions cut 2 bases from V and 2 bases from J, with 8 bases between. This CDR3 region has 14 residues.

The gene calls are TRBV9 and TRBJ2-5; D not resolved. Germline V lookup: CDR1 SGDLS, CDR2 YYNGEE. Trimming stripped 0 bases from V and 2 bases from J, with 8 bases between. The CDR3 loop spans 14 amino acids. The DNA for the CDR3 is TGTGCCAGCAGCGTAGAATTATATCAAGAGACCCAGTACTTC. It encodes CASSVELYQETQYF.

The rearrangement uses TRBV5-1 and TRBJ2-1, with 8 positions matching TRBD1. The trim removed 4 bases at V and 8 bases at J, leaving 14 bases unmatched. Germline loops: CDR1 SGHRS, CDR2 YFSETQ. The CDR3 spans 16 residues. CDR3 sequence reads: CASSQHPGQANDEQFF. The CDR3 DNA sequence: TGCGCCAGCAGCCAGCACCCGGGACAGGCAAACGATGAGCAGTTCTTC.

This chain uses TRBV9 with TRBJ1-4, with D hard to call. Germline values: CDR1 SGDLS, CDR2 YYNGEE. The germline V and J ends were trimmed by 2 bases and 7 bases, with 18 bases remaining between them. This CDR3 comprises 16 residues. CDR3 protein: CASSVTGSKTGEKLFF. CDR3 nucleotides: TGTGCCAGCAGCGTCACCGGGTCAAAAACCGGTGAAAAACTGTTTTTT.

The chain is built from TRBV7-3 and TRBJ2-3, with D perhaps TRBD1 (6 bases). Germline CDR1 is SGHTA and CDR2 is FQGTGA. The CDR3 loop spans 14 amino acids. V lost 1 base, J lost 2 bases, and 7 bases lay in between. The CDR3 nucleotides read TGTGCCAGCAGCTTAAGGGACAACACAGATACGCAGTATTTT. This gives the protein CASSLRDNTDTQYF.

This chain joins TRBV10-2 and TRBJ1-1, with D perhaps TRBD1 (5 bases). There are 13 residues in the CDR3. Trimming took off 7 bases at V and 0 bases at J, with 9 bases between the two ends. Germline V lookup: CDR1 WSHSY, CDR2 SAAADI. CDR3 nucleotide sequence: TGCGCCAGCACTGGACAAGTGAACACTGAAGCTTTCTTT. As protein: CASTGQVNTEAFF.

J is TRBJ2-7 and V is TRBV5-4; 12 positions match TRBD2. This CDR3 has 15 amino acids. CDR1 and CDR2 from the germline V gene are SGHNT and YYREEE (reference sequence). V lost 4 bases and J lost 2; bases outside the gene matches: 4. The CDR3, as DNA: TGTGCCAGCAGCACAGCTAGCGGGGGGGCCTACGAGCAGTACTTC. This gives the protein CASSTASGGAYEQYF.

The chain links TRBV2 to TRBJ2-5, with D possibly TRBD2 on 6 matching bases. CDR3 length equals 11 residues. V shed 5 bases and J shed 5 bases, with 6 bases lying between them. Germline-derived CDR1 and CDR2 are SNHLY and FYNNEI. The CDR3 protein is CASSREETQYF. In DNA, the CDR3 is TGTGCCAGCAGTCGGGAGGAGACCCAGTACTTC. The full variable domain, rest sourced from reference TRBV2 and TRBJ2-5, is EPEVTQTPSHQVTQMGQEVILRCVPISNHLYFYWYRQILGQKVEFLVSFYNNEISEKSEIFDDQFSVERPDGSNFTLKIRSTKLEDSAMYFCASSREETQYFGPGTRLLVL.